The 4 T cell receptor beta chains below all came from one sample that was sequenced in a study of T cells in Graves' hyperthyroidism and ophthalmopathy. TCR beta CDR3 regions were amplified from RNA transcripts. In the first-round RT-PCR of the TCR CDR3, the HTBI primer set was used. TCRdb called the multiplex PCR reads again in MiXCR, with one record for every CDR3 protein. The table records hundreds of thousands of distinct CDR3 sequences, about a fifth of them present only once. The sequencing sample was made of blood. The origin of the receptors is a man aged 30 to 45 with Graves' ophthalmopathy.

This chain uses TRBV27 with TRBJ2-3; TRBD2 matches 10 bases. CDR1 and CDR2 (germline): MNHEY, SMNVEV (reference sequence). The CDR3 is 17 amino acids. Trimming at V came to 2 bases and at J to 0 bases, leaving 5 bases not matched to a gene. DNA for the CDR3: TGTGCCAGCAGTTTAGCCCTGACTAGCGGGAGCACAGATACGCAGTATTTT. Translating it yields CASSLALTSGSTDTQYF.

This clonotype was recorded a few times. The chain couples TRBV6-1 to TRBJ2-1, with D tentatively TRBD2 (6 bases). The V gene's germline CDR1 is MNHNS and CDR2 SASEGT. Trimming pared 0 bases from V and 9 bases from J, leaving 9 bases between. This CDR3 spans 13 amino acids. DNA for the CDR3: TGTGCCAGCAGTGAAGCGGTGGGAGGTGAGCAGTTCTTC. Its protein product is CASSEAVGGEQFF.

This CDR3 reads CAISESRPTGELFF. DNA of the CDR3: TGTGCCATCAGTGAGTCCCGGCCCACCGGGGAGCTGTTTTTT. The rearrangement uses TRBV10-3 and TRBJ2-2; D is unresolved. Looked up from germline, CDR1 is ENHRY and CDR2 is SYGVKD. The CDR3 runs 14 residues. Between the trimmed V and J ends, which lost 0 bases and 4 bases, there was a span of 6 bases.

Concerning this clonotype: This clone may be a read error of a much larger clone one base away. No conserved phenylalanine or tryptophan is present at the end of the CDR3, so a read error is the likely explanation. The chain is built from TRBV28 and TRBJ2-7; tentatively, D is TRBD2 (6 bases). Germline CDR1 and CDR2: MDHEN and SYDVKM. V was cut by 3 bases and J by 3 bases, with 15 bases left in between. There are 15 residues in the CDR3. The CDR3 sequence is CASSLPQEGYYEQYL. As DNA, the CDR3 is TGTGCCAGCAGTTTGCCCCAGGAGGGTTACTACGAGCAGTACCTC.